The 15 T cell receptor beta chains reported below all come from one sample, sequenced in a study of shared T cell receptors in the human thymus. Measured with immunoSEQ multiplex PCR; TCRdb has only the in-frame clones, and not every one. The table has 700,000 or so clones, 80% to 90% seen once. Another study also made use of these data, one on human thymus T cells.

The sequencing sample was made of thymocytes. These receptors came from a girl under two years old with a congenital heart defect.

This chain links TRBV13 with TRBJ1-3, with unresolved D. CDR3 length: 14 residues. The germline V and J ends were trimmed by 6 bases and 3 bases, with 12 bases remaining between them. Germline V gives CDR1 PRHDT, CDR2 FYEKMQ (reference sequence). CDR3 region: CASRAPGFGNTIYF. The CDR3 DNA sequence: TGTGCCAGCAGAGCTCCGGGGTTTGGAAACACCATATATTTT. The full variable domain, its missing parts supplied by reference TRBV13 and TRBJ1-3, is AAGVIQSPRHLIKEKRETATLKCYPIPRHDTVYWYQQGPGQDPQFLISFYEKMQSDKGSIPDRFSAQQFSDYHSELNMSSLELGDSALYFCASRAPGFGNTIYFGEGSWLTVV.

This CDR3 is CASSESRDRGPDYGYTF. The CDR3 DNA follows: TGTGCCAGCAGTGAAAGCAGGGACAGGGGGCCAGACTATGGCTACACCTTC. V gene TRBV25-1 combines with J gene TRBJ1-2; 12 positions match TRBD1. The CDR3 length is 17 residues. J gave up 3 bases and V 2 bases, and 7 bases lay outside the gene matches. Germline V CDR1 and CDR2: MGHDK, SYGVNS.

V is TRBV7-9 and J is TRBJ2-6, with D hard to call. Germline values: CDR1 SEHNR, CDR2 FQNEAQ (reference sequence). This CDR3 region has 17 residues. The V end lost 2 bases, the J end lost 0 bases, and 11 bases lay between the germline ends. The CDR3 spells CASSLTGRDSGANVLTF. In DNA, the CDR3 is TGTGCCAGCAGCTTAACGGGTCGAGACTCTGGGGCCAACGTCCTGACTTTC.

This clone was observed a single time. The gene calls are TRBV28 and TRBJ1-5; D is unresolved. The CDR3 totals 11 residues. CDR1 is MDHEN, CDR2 SYDVKM, per germline. Trimming shortened V by 4 bases and J by 9 bases, and 7 bases separated the two germline ends. CDR3 in DNA: TGTGCCAGCAGTTCCACAGTGCCCCAGCATTTT. Residues: CASSSTVPQHF.

The J gene is TRBJ1-2, the V gene TRBV6-5; TRBD1 matches 7 bases. CDR3 size: 15 residues. CDR1 and CDR2 (germline): MNHEY, SVGAGI. V gave up 6 bases and J gave up 8 bases; unmatched junction bases: 15. CDR3 coding DNA: TGTGCCAGCAGGCTCCAAAGAGAGGGGGCCTGGGGCTACACCTTC. It yields the protein CASRLQREGAWGYTF.

The V and J genes are TRBV28 and TRBJ1-4; D is perhaps TRBD1 (5 bases). The germline V gene has CDR1 MDHEN and CDR2 SYDVKM. The CDR3 covers 15 residues. Trimming removed 5 bases at V and 0 bases at J, with 10 bases between. The CDR3 spells CASSPTVSTNEKLFF. The CDR3 nucleotides are TGTGCCAGCAGTCCGACAGTCTCAACTAATGAAAAACTGTTTTTT.

V and J are TRBV11-2 and TRBJ2-1; D unclear. CDR3 size: 15 residues. CDR1 and CDR2 from the germline V gene are SGHAT and FQNNGV. V was pared by 5 bases and J by 0 bases, with 11 bases between. The CDR3 spells CASSRARSSYNEQFF. CDR3 nucleotides: TGTGCCAGCAGCCGAGCGAGAAGCTCCTACAATGAGCAGTTCTTC.

V gene TRBV10-3 combines with J gene TRBJ1-6; no firm D call. This CDR3 contains 16 residues. Between the trimmed V and J ends, which lost 2 bases and 4 bases, there was a span of 12 bases. The germline gives CDR1 ENHRY, CDR2 SYGVKD. The CDR3 sequence is CAISEEGMAYNSPLHF. In nucleotides, the CDR3 is TGTGCCATCAGTGAGGAGGGAATGGCTTATAATTCACCCCTCCACTTT.

The CDR3 region has the DNA TGTGCCAGCAGCCCCACCCCGGGGGGAGAGACCCAGTACTTC. Its protein product is CASSPTPGGETQYF. The chain uses TRBV11-2 and TRBJ2-5; 7 nucleotides line up with TRBD2. CDR1 and CDR2 from the germline V gene are SGHAT and FQNNGV. The V segment lost 5 bases and the J segment 4 bases; nucleotides outside the gene matches: 7. The CDR3 runs 14 residues.

This clone has only a few counts. This chain uses TRBV6-6 with TRBJ1-2; D uncertain. The germline V and J ends were trimmed by 7 bases and 2 bases, with 20 bases remaining between them. CDR1 and CDR2 (germline): MNHNY, SVGAGI (reference sequence). The CDR3 totals 16 residues. The CDR3 DNA reads TGTGCCAGCATTCCAACGGAAAGGAGTTCGAACTATGGCTACACCTTC. Protein: CASIPTERSSNYGYTF.

CDR3 loop: CASSILRGHGNQPQHF. Here the CDR3 DNA reads TGTGCCAGTAGTATCCTCCGAGGGCATGGCAATCAGCCCCAGCATTTT. This chain uses TRBV19 with TRBJ1-5; D unclear. The CDR3 has 16 amino acids. The V end was cut by 3 bases, the J end by 2 bases, with 14 bases between. Germline V gene data show CDR1 as LNHDA and CDR2 as SQIVND (reference sequence).

The rearrangement links TRBV20-1 to TRBJ2-1, with D hard to call. The germline V gene encodes CDR1 DFQATT and CDR2 SNEGSKA (reference sequence). Trimming removed 6 bases at V and 8 bases at J, with 11 bases between. The CDR3 is 11 residues long. CDR3 residues: CSAIGEDEQFF. CDR3 sequence (DNA): TGCAGTGCAATAGGCGAGGATGAGCAGTTCTTC.

The chain has TRBV28 and TRBJ2-7; a possible D gene is TRBD1 (5 bases). CDR1 MDHEN and CDR2 SYDVKM come from the germline V gene. The CDR3 is 17 residues long. Between the trimmed V and J ends, which lost 2 bases and 4 bases, there was a span of 21 bases. CDR3 loop: CASSLGRRGSPYYEQYF. CDR3 nucleotides: TGTGCCAGCAGTTTAGGGCGTAGGGGATCTCCTTATTACGAGCAGTACTTC.

The chain recombines TRBV2 with TRBJ1-1; TRBD1 aligns across 8 bases. The CDR3 contains 14 residues. J lost 2 bases, V lost 6 bases, and 5 bases had no gene match. CDR1 is SNHLY and CDR2 is FYNNEI in the germline V gene. CDR3 sequence reads: CASRQTGDNTEAFF. The CDR3 DNA follows: TGTGCCAGCAGACAGACAGGGGACAACACTGAAGCTTTCTTT.

The chain combines TRBV6-1 with TRBJ2-7, with D maybe TRBD1 (6 bases). Germline V lookup: CDR1 MNHNS, CDR2 SASEGT. The CDR3 loop spans 19 amino acids. V was pared by 3 bases and J by 2 bases, with 26 bases between. For the CDR3, the DNA is TGTGCCAGCAGTGACCCTCGGGGAGCACCGGGACATCTCCCCTACGAGCAGTACTTC. Translating gives CASSDPRGAPGHLPYEQYF.